These T cell receptor beta chains were read from a single sample in a study of blood T cell repertoires in COVID-19. The assay was immunoSEQ multiplex PCR, and TCRdb's table has in-frame clones only and misses some. The table has roughly 220,000 clones, around 90% seen once. Sequencing was performed on peripheral blood. The origin of the receptors is a man between 60 and 70 years old with acute or convalescent COVID-19. Each CDR3 is given with its conserved first and last residue. A D gene is named only where the DNA matches it firmly. Expanded clones are given a class, and other clones once, few, many or no size at all.

abundance	d_gene	v_gene	j_gene	CDR3aa	CDR3nt
NA	NA	TRBV5-4	TRBJ1-1	CASSLAGGAGDTEAFF	TGTGCCAGCAGCTTGGCCGGGGGGGCCGGGGACACTGAAGCTTTCTTT
NA	NA	TRBV5-1	TRBJ2-7	CASSLALRGYEQYF	TGCGCCAGCAGCTTGGCCTTAAGGGGGTACGAGCAGTACTTC
NA	NA	TRBV11-2	TRBJ1-5	CASSLGGVGQPQHF	TGTGCCAGCAGCTTAGGGGGGGTAGGGCAGCCCCAGCATTTT
NA	NA	TRBV27	TRBJ2-2	CASSSYGAGELFF	TGTGCCAGCAGTTCCTACGGTGCCGGGGAGCTGTTTTTT
NA	TRBD2	TRBV19	TRBJ2-1	CATTTIAGGPGEQFF	TGTGCCACAACAACCATAGCGGGGGGGCCAGGTGAGCAGTTCTTC
NA	TRBD1	TRBV18	TRBJ1-5	CASSPPGGQGAQPQHF	TGTGCCAGCTCACCACCCGGGGGACAGGGGGCTCAGCCCCAGCATTTT
NA	NA	TRBV28	TRBJ2-3	CASSSGADTQYF	TGTGCCAGCAGCTCGGGAGCAGATACGCAGTATTTT
NA	TRBD1	TRBV5-6	TRBJ1-1	CASSLDVGQFMNTEAFF	TGTGCCAGCAGCTTGGATGTGGGACAGTTCATGAACACTGAAGCTTTCTTT
NA	TRBD2	TRBV7-9	TRBJ2-1	CASSLAGAITYNEQFF	TGTGCCAGCAGTTTAGCGGGGGCCATTACCTACAATGAGCAGTTCTTC
NA	NA	TRBV7-8	TRBJ2-5	CASTVPGQETQYF	TGTGCCAGCACCGTCCCAGGCCAAGAGACCCAGTACTTC
NA	NA	TRBV6-5	TRBJ1-2	CASSQTPNYGYTF	TGTGCCAGCAGTCAAACTCCGAACTATGGCTACACCTTC
NA	TRBD1	TRBV9	TRBJ1-3	CASSASTGTGNTIYF	TGTGCCAGCAGCGCCTCGACAGGGACTGGAAACACCATATATTTT
NA	TRBD1	TRBV6-5	TRBJ1-2	CASSYSNRGRDGYTF	TGTGCCAGCAGTTACTCGAACAGGGGGCGCGATGGCTACACCTTC
once	TRBD1	TRBV6-2/TRBV6-3	TRBJ1-2	CASSYSTGGFGYGYTF	TGTGCCAGCAGTTACTCAACAGGGGGTTTCGGATATGGCTACACCTTC
once	NA	TRBV5-4	TRBJ1-3	CASGLQGGNTIYF	TGTGCCAGCGGGCTCCAGGGTGGAAACACCATATATTTT
NA	NA	TRBV5-8	TRBJ1-1	CASRRVAPNTEAFF	TGTGCCAGCAGGAGGGTGGCCCCGAACACTGAAGCTTTCTTT
NA	NA	TRBV6-2/TRBV6-3	TRBJ2-7	CASSHTSLYEQYF	TGTGCCAGCAGTCACACTAGCCTCTACGAGCAGTACTTC
NA	TRBD2	TRBV5-1	TRBJ2-1	CASSLSAGGHYNEQFF	TGCGCCAGCAGCCTGAGTGCGGGGGGCCATTACAATGAGCAGTTCTTC
NA	TRBD2	TRBV7-8	TRBJ2-7	CASSPGLAGPYEQYF	TGTGCCAGCAGCCCGGGACTAGCGGGGCCCTACGAGCAGTACTTC
NA	NA	TRBV14	TRBJ2-4	CASSQGADSLAKNIQYF	TGTGCCAGCAGCCAAGGGGCCGACAGTTTAGCCAAAAACATTCAGTACTTC
NA	NA	TRBV9	TRBJ1-6	CASSASDSPSINSPLHF	TGTGCCAGCAGCGCCTCGGACAGCCCAAGCATCAATTCACCCCTCCACTTT
NA	NA	TRBV19	TRBJ2-7	CASSIELGSVQYF	TGTGCCAGTAGTATTGAGTTGGGCTCGGTGCAGTACTTC
NA	NA	TRBV19	TRBJ1-1	CASSPGRGNTEAFF	TGTGCCAGTAGCCCCGGGAGGGGGAACACTGAAGCTTTCTTT
NA	NA	TRBV6-6	TRBJ1-6	CASSYSGQGNNSPLHF	TGTGCCAGCAGTTACTCGGGGCAGGGCAATAATTCACCCCTCCACTTT
NA	TRBD1	TRBV7-7	TRBJ2-1	CASSPSRQGVGEQFF	TGTGCCAGCAGCCCAAGCAGACAGGGGGTGGGTGAGCAGTTCTTC
NA	NA	TRBV4-1	TRBJ1-4	CASSQVRYEKLFF	TGCGCCAGCAGCCAAGTCAGATATGAAAAACTGTTTTTT
NA	TRBD1	TRBV3-1/TRBV3-2	TRBJ1-2	CASSQGDRAMGGYTF	TGTGCCAGCAGCCAAGGTGACAGGGCGATGGGTGGCTACACCTTC